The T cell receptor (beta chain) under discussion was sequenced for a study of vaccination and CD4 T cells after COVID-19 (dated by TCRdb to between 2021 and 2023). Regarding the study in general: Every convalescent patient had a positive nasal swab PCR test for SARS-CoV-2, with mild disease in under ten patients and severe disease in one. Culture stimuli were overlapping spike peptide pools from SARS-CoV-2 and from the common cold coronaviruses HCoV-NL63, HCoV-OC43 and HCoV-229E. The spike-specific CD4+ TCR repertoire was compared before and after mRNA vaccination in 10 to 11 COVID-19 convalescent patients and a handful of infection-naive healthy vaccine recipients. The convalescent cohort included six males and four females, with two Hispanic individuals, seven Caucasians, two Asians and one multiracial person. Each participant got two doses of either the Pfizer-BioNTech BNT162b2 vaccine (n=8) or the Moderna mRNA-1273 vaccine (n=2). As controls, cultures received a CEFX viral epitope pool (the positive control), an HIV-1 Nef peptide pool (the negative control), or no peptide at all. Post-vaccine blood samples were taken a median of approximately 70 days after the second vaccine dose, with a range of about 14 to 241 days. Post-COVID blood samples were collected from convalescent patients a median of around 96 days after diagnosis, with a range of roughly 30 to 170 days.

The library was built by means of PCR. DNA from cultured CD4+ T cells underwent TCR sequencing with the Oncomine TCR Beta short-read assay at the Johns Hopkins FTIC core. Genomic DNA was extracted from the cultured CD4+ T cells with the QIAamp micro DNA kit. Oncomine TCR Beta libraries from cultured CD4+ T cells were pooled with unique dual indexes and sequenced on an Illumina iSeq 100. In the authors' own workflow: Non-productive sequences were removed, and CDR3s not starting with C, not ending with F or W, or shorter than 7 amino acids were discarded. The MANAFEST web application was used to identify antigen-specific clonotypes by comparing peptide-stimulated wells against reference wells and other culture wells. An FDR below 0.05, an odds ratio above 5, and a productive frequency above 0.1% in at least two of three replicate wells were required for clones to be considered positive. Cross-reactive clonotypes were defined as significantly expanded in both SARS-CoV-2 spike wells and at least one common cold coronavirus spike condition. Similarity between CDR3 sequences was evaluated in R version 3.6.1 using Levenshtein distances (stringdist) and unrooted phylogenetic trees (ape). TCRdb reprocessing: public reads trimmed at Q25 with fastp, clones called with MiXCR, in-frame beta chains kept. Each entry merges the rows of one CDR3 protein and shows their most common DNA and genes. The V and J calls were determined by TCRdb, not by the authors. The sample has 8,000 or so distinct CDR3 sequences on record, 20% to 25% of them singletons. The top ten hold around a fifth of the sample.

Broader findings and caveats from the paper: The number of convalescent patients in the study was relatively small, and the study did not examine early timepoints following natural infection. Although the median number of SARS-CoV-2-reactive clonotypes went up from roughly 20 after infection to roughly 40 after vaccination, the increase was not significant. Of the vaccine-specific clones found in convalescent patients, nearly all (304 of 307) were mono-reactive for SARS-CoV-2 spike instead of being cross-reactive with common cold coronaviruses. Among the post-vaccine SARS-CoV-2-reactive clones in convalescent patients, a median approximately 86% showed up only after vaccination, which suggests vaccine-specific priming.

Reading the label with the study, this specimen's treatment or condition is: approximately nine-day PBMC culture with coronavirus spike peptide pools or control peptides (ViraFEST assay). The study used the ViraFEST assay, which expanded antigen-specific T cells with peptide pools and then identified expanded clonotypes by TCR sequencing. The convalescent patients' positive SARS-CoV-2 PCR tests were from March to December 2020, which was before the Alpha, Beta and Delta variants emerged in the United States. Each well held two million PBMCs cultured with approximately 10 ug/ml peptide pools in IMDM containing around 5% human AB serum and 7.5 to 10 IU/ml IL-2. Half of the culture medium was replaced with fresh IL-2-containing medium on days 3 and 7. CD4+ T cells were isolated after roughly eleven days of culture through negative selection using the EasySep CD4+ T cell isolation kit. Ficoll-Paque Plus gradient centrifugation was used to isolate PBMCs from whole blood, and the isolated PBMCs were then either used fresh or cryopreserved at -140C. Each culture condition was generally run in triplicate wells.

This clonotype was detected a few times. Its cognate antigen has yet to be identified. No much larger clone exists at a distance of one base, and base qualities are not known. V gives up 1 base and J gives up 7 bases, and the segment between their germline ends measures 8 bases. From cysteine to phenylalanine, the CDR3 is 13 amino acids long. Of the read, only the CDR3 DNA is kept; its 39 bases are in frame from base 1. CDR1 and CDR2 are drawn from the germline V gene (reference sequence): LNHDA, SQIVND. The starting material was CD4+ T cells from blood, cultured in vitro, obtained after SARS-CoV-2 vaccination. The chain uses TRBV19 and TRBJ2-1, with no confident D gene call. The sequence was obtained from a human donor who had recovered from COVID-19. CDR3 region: CASSIGPGNEQFF. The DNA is TGTGCCAGTAGTATAGGTCCAGGAAATGAGCAGTTCTTC. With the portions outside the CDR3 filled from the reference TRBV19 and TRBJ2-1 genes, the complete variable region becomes DGGITQSPKYLFRKEGQNVTLSCEQNLNHDAMYWYRQDPGQGLRLIYYSQIVNDFQKGDIAEGYSVSREKKESFPLTVTSAQKNPTAFYLCASSIGPGNEQFFGPGTRLTVL.